A selection of T cell receptor beta chains follows, all from one sample in a study of T cells after yellow fever vaccination. One entry per CDR3 protein, called by TCRdb with MiXCR from the 5' RACE reads. The table lists hundreds of thousands of distinct CDR3 sequences, about 13% of them singletons. This material consisted of PBMCs, taken on the day of the yellow fever booster vaccination. These receptors all stem from a man under 40 who received the YFV17D yellow fever vaccine. Both conserved end residues are part of each CDR3. D genes are given only for firm matches. Clone sizes are given selectively: once, few, many, or a class where the clone is expanded.

j_call | v_call | clone_size | d_call | cdr3_aa | cdr3_nt
TRBJ2-4 | TRBV18 | . | . | CASSPPLRHLAKNIQYF | TGTGCCAGCTCACCACCCTTAAGACATTTAGCCAAAAACATTCAGTACTTC
TRBJ2-5 | TRBV4-3 | . | . | CASSQAAEETQYF | TGCGCCAGCAGCCAAGCTGCCGAAGAGACCCAGTACTTC
TRBJ2-7 | TRBV29-1 | few | . | CSARMGGNRDHEQYF | TGCAGCGCCCGAATGGGGGGGAACAGGGACCACGAGCAGTACTTC
TRBJ2-3 | TRBV14 | . | . | CASSRKGRRVGDTQYF | TGTGCCAGCAGCCGGAAAGGGAGGAGAGTGGGCGATACGCAGTATTTT
TRBJ2-3 | TRBV20-1 | many | . | CSAVGRANTQYF | TGCAGTGCTGTGGGACGAGCGAATACGCAGTATTTT
TRBJ1-1 | TRBV29-1 | . | . | CSVRDIEAFF | TGCAGCGTGCGGGACATTGAAGCTTTCTTT
TRBJ1-6 | TRBV27 | many | . | CASSFASGSSYNSPLHF | TGTGCCAGCAGTTTCGCCTCTGGGAGCTCCTATAATTCACCCCTCCACTTT
TRBJ2-5 | TRBV7-2 | few | . | CASSLGLVWGRETQYF | TGTGCCAGCAGCTTGGGGTTGGTCTGGGGACGGGAGACCCAGTACTTC
TRBJ2-1 | TRBV20-1 | many | . | CSASQGTSYNEQFF | TGCAGTGCTAGCCAGGGGACCTCCTACAATGAGCAGTTCTTC
TRBJ2-5 | TRBV29-1 | few | . | CSVESRVKTQYF | TGCAGCGTTGAGTCCAGGGTGAAGACCCAGTACTTC
TRBJ2-2 | TRBV3-1 | . | . | CASSPRPAANTGELFF | TGTGCCAGCAGCCCGCGCCCGGCTGCGAACACCGGGGAGCTGTTTTTT
TRBJ2-1 | TRBV20-1 | . | . | CSASRDSGNNEQFF | TGCAGTGCTAGTCGGGACAGCGGGAACAATGAGCAGTTCTTC
TRBJ1-3 | TRBV12-3/TRBV12-4 | few | . | CASSLGYISGNTIYF | TGTGCCAGCAGTTTAGGCTACATCTCTGGAAACACCATATATTTT
TRBJ2-5 | TRBV11-2 | . | . | CASSPPWGQETQYF | TGTGCCAGCAGCCCGCCTTGGGGGCAAGAGACCCAGTACTTC
TRBJ2-6 | TRBV7-2 | . | . | CASSFKGANVLTF | TGTGCCAGCAGCTTCAAGGGGGCCAACGTCCTGACTTTC
TRBJ2-5 | TRBV24-1 | many | . | CATSDLQGGGETQYF | TGTGCCACCAGTGATTTGCAAGGGGGAGGTGAGACCCAGTACTTC
TRBJ2-6 | TRBV7-8 | . | TRBD1 | CASSQSYGTGVSNVLTF | TGTGCCAGCAGTCAGTCGTACGGGACAGGGGTTTCCAACGTCCTGACTTTC
TRBJ2-3 | TRBV5-1 | many | . | CASSTRDTQYF | TGCGCCAGCAGCACCAGGGATACGCAGTATTTT
TRBJ1-6 | TRBV27 | . | . | CATSENNSPLHF | TGTGCAACGAGCGAGAATAATTCACCCCTCCACTTT
TRBJ2-7 | TRBV20-1 | . | . | CSARDRAAYEQYF | TGCAGTGCTAGAGACAGGGCGGCCTACGAGCAGTACTTC
TRBJ2-7 | TRBV6-2/TRBV6-3 | . | . | CASSLETGGFEQYF | TGTGCCAGCAGTTTGGAGACAGGAGGTTTCGAGCAGTACTTC
TRBJ1-5 | TRBV3-1 | . | . | CASSLDTGQNQPQHF | TGTGCCAGCAGCCTCGACACGGGACAAAATCAGCCCCAGCATTTT
TRBJ2-7 | TRBV7-6 | few | TRBD2 | CASSLASATSGGYEQYF | TGTGCCAGCAGCTTAGCGAGTGCCACTAGCGGGGGTTACGAGCAGTACTTC
TRBJ1-5 | TRBV6-2/TRBV6-3 | many | . | CASVAAYSNQPQHF | TGTGCCAGCGTAGCAGCCTATAGCAATCAGCCCCAGCATTTT
TRBJ1-1 | TRBV5-4 | few | . | CASSPFYMNTEAFF | TGTGCCAGCAGCCCCTTTTACATGAACACTGAAGCTTTCTTT
TRBJ1-2 | TRBV20-1 | few | . | CSAKMTLTDNYGYTF | TGCAGTGCCAAGATGACACTGACTGATAACTATGGCTACACCTTC
TRBJ1-1 | TRBV7-2 | few | . | CASSRDRIFNTEAFF | TGTGCCAGCAGCAGAGACAGGATTTTCAACACTGAAGCTTTCTTT
TRBJ2-3 | TRBV30 | few | TRBD2 | CAWTVAGRLTDTQYF | TGTGCCTGGACCGTAGCGGGAAGACTCACAGATACGCAGTATTTT
TRBJ2-5 | TRBV11-2 | few | . | CASAFGGKETQYF | TGTGCCAGCGCCTTTGGCGGGAAAGAGACCCAGTACTTC
TRBJ2-2 | TRBV5-1 | few | TRBD1 | CASSPGTGGPTGELFF | TGCGCCAGCAGCCCAGGGACAGGGGGCCCCACCGGGGAGCTGTTTTTT
TRBJ2-2 | TRBV20-1 | . | TRBD2 | CSASTSGSNTGELFF | TGCAGTGCTAGTACTAGCGGGAGCAACACCGGGGAGCTGTTTTTT
TRBJ1-1 | TRBV5-1 | few | . | CASSLESRNTEAFF | TGCGCCAGCAGCTTAGAGTCACGGAACACTGAAGCTTTCTTT
TRBJ2-3 | TRBV24-1 | few | TRBD2 | CATSDSTSAQLTDTQYF | TGTGCCACCAGTGACTCGACTAGCGCCCAGTTAACAGATACGCAGTATTTT
TRBJ2-1 | TRBV7-9 | many | TRBD1 | CASSTGQYNEQFF | TGTGCCAGCAGTACGGGACAGTACAATGAGCAGTTCTTC
TRBJ2-4 | TRBV7-6 | . | TRBD2 | CASSPVAGGNIQYF | TGTGCCAGCAGCCCCGTTGCGGGAGGGAACATTCAGTACTTC
TRBJ2-7 | TRBV20-1 | . | . | CSARDKARMGTYEQYF | TGCAGTGCTAGAGATAAAGCTCGAATGGGAACCTACGAGCAGTACTTC
TRBJ1-2 | TRBV7-2 | . | TRBD1 | CASSLLLGDRGHGGYTF | TGTGCCAGCAGCTTACTATTAGGGGACAGGGGGCATGGTGGCTACACCTTC
TRBJ2-3 | TRBV29-1 | few | TRBD1 | CSTAGTGVTDTQYF | TGCAGCACTGCCGGGACAGGGGTTACAGATACGCAGTATTTT
TRBJ1-1 | TRBV7-9 | few | . | CASSSQDGEAFF | TGTGCCAGCAGCTCACAGGACGGTGAAGCTTTCTTT
TRBJ2-7 | TRBV6-2/TRBV6-3 | many | . | CASSYSMGQGRSYEQYF | TGTGCCAGCAGTTACTCGATGGGGCAGGGTAGATCCTACGAGCAGTACTTC
TRBJ2-7 | TRBV6-2/TRBV6-3 | . | . | CASSHPLNEQYF | TGTGCCAGCAGCCACCCCCTCAACGAGCAGTACTTC
TRBJ1-1 | TRBV16 | few | . | CASSPTSQVKAEAFF | TGTGCCAGCAGCCCTACAAGTCAGGTAAAGGCTGAAGCTTTCTTT
TRBJ2-3 | TRBV20-1 | few | TRBD2 | CSARRPSGRDDTQYF | TGCAGTGCTAGAAGGCCTAGCGGGAGGGATGATACGCAGTATTTT
TRBJ2-5 | TRBV24-1 | many | TRBD1 | CATSGTGDETQYF | TGTGCCACCAGTGGGACAGGGGACGAGACCCAGTACTTC
TRBJ2-2 | TRBV7-9 | many | TRBD2 | CASSLGLAGPTGELFF | TGTGCCAGCAGCTTAGGACTAGCGGGACCCACCGGGGAGCTGTTTTTT
TRBJ2-7 | TRBV14 | few | TRBD1 | CASSQELGTGMDF | TGTGCCAGCAGCCAAGAATTGGGGACAGGGATGGACTTC
TRBJ2-1 | TRBV9 | few | . | CASSVEGRPKFDEQFF | TGTGCCAGCAGCGTAGAGGGTAGGCCCAAGTTCGATGAGCAGTTCTTC
TRBJ2-1 | TRBV23-1 | . | TRBD2 | CASSQSVAGVYNEQFF | TGCGCCAGCAGTCAATCTGTAGCGGGAGTTTACAATGAGCAGTTCTTC
TRBJ2-7 | TRBV19 | . | TRBD2 | CASSTSGSWYEQYF | TGTGCCAGTAGTACTAGCGGGAGTTGGTACGAGCAGTACTTC
TRBJ2-1 | TRBV4-3 | few | . | CASSDDRFFYEQFF | TGCGCCAGCAGCGATGACAGGTTTTTTTATGAGCAGTTCTTC
TRBJ1-2 | TRBV25-1 | . | . | CASTTGGRGYTF | TGTGCCAGCACTACCGGGGGGAGAGGCTACACCTTC
TRBJ1-2 | TRBV12-3/TRBV12-4 | . | . | CASSLEQTGHYGYTF | TGTGCCAGCAGTTTAGAGCAGACAGGACACTATGGCTACACCTTC
TRBJ2-7 | TRBV7-9 | . | . | CASSFGRASYEQYF | TGTGCCAGCAGCTTCGGACGGGCCAGCTACGAGCAGTACTTC
TRBJ2-3 | TRBV7-3 | . | TRBD2 | CASSLDSGRATDTQYF | TGTGCCAGCAGCTTAGACTCAGGGAGGGCCACAGATACGCAGTATTTT